These T cell receptor beta chains were read from a single sample in a study of CD8+ T cells in alopecia areata. The repertoire was sequenced with immunoSEQ multiplex PCR; TCRdb's copy has only in-frame clones and lacks some. Among approximately 180,000 clones, approximately 62% were seen once, and the ten largest hold about 1.7%. Source: CD4+ T cells sorted from blood, taken at week 0. The receptors originated from a human donor with alopecia areata. Each CDR3 is given with its conserved first and last residue. A D gene is named only where the DNA matches it firmly. Where a row states a size, it is once, few, many or the class of an expanded clone; other rows omit it.

v_call	clone_size	j_call	d_call	cdr3_aa	cdr3_nt
TRBV11-2	NA	TRBJ2-1	NA	CASSAAGHNEQFF	TGTGCCAGCAGCGCCGCGGGTCACAATGAGCAGTTCTTC
TRBV7-6	NA	TRBJ1-5	NA	CASSFDGEQPQHF	TGTGCCAGCAGCTTTGATGGGGAACAGCCCCAGCATTTT
TRBV5-1	NA	TRBJ2-5	TRBD2	CASSLAGGRETQYF	TGCGCCAGCAGCCTAGCGGGGGGTAGAGAGACCCAGTACTTC
TRBV30	once	TRBJ1-1	NA	CAWSRHGRSAFF	TGTGCCTGGAGTCGACACGGACGCTCGGCTTTCTTT
TRBV9	NA	TRBJ2-5	NA	CASSVQGQETQYF	TGTGCCAGCAGCGTGCAGGGTCAAGAGACCCAGTACTTC
TRBV29-1	NA	TRBJ1-2	NA	CSVEDQASNYGYTF	TGCAGCGTTGAAGATCAGGCATCAAACTATGGCTACACCTTC
TRBV30	NA	TRBJ1-6	NA	CAWTAQGLNSPLHF	TGTGCCTGGACCGCACAGGGCCTAAATTCACCCCTCCACTTT
TRBV30	NA	TRBJ1-2	NA	CAWSVTWQDGYTF	TGTGCCTGGAGTGTAACGTGGCAGGATGGCTACACCTTC
TRBV7-2	NA	TRBJ1-6	NA	CASSLEGDGNSPLHF	TGTGCCAGCAGCTTAGAGGGGGACGGGAATTCACCCCTCCACTTT
TRBV29-1	NA	TRBJ1-1	NA	CSVALRMSNTEAFF	TGCAGCGTTGCTCTTCGGATGTCGAACACTGAAGCTTTCTTT
TRBV4-3	once	TRBJ1-2	NA	CASSQTLLTSGYTF	TGCGCCAGCAGCCAAACCCTTCTAACGAGTGGCTACACCTTC